The 21 T cell receptor beta chains given below trace back to one sample, sequenced in a study of CD8+ T cells in alopecia areata. Treatment specified: oral pan-JAK inhibitor, 5-10 mg twice daily. cDNA reverse transcribed from extracted RNA served as the sequencing template. Method: immunoSEQ multiplex PCR; TCRdb's copy keeps in-frame clones and lacks some. The sample includes fewer than 100,000 clones, over 70% seen only once; the top ten take roughly 17%. This material consisted of CD8+ T cells sorted from blood, taken at week 44, from a patient treated with tofacitinib. The receptor source for this set is a human donor with alopecia areata.

The rearrangement links TRBV7-8 to TRBJ2-4, with a tentative D call TRBD2 (5 bases). Germline loops: CDR1 SGHVS, CDR2 FQNEAQ. The V gene lost 1 base and the J gene lost 13 bases, with 8 bases spanning the gap. The CDR3 has 11 amino acids. CDR3 nucleotides: TGTGCCAGCAGCTTAGGGAGAGGGCAGTACTTC. Translation: CASSLGRGQYF.

The chain has TRBV7-9 and TRBJ2-7; tentatively, D is TRBD1 (5 bases). Between the trimmed V and J ends, which lost 1 base and 5 bases, there was a span of 12 bases. The CDR3 is 14 amino acids. The V gene's germline CDR1 is SEHNR and CDR2 FQNEAQ (reference sequence). For the CDR3, the DNA is TGTGCCAGCAGCTTAGGCCCAGGGATCGACGAGCAGTACTTC. It codes for CASSLGPGIDEQYF.

V and J are TRBV14 and TRBJ2-7; 7 bases agree with TRBD1. Germline V gives CDR1 SGHDN, CDR2 FVKESK. J gave up 6 bases and V 5 bases, and 7 bases lay outside the gene matches. This CDR3 region has 13 residues. The CDR3 is CASSYAGGSEQYF. CDR3 coding DNA: TGTGCCAGCAGCTATGCAGGGGGTTCCGAGCAGTACTTC. Full variable domain (outside the CDR3, taken from reference TRBV14 and TRBJ2-7): EAGVTQFPSHSVIEKGQTVTLRCDPISGHDNLYWYRRVMGKEIKFLLHFVKESKQDESGMPNNRFLAERTGGTYSTLKVQPAELEDSGVYFCASSYAGGSEQYFGPGTRLTVT.

This chain uses TRBV27 with TRBJ2-3; D may be TRBD1 (6 bases). V was shortened by 3 bases and J by 4 bases, with 11 bases between the two germline ends. The CDR3 consists of 14 residues. CDR1 and CDR2 from the germline V gene are MNHEY and SMNVEV (reference sequence). The CDR3 here is CASSFSPGADTQYF. The CDR3 DNA reads TGTGCCAGCAGTTTCTCCCCAGGGGCAGATACGCAGTATTTT.

The gene calls are TRBV19 and TRBJ2-7; D is perhaps TRBD2 (5 bases). CDR3 size: 14 residues. The germline gives CDR1 LNHDA, CDR2 SQIVND (reference sequence). Between the trimmed V and J ends, which lost 6 bases and 0 bases, there was a span of 12 bases. The CDR3 DNA is TGTGCCAGTAGCCTAACCAGCGGCTCCTACGAGCAGTACTTC. This translates into CASSLTSGSYEQYF.

The chain employs TRBV9 and TRBJ2-7; possibly TRBD1 or TRBD2 for D (6 bases each). V gave up 4 bases and J gave up 5 bases, with 19 bases separating them. The CDR3 has 15 amino acids. Germline V CDR1 and CDR2: SGDLS, YYNGEE. The CDR3 nucleotides are TGTGCCAGCAGCTCTAGGGGGGATCCGACCCACGAGCAGTACTTC. Translating it yields CASSSRGDPTHEQYF.

J is TRBJ1-5 and V is TRBV5-1; 8 nucleotides line up with TRBD1. The germline gives CDR1 SGHRS, CDR2 YFSETQ. The CDR3 is 23 residues long. Unmatched junction bases numbered 28, after V lost 0 bases and J lost 5 bases. CDR3 sequence reads: CASSLEDRGGPTKGFTTDQPQHF. DNA of the CDR3: TGCGCCAGCAGCTTGGAAGACAGGGGTGGGCCAACAAAGGGATTCACCACGGATCAGCCCCAGCATTTT.

V usage is TRBV2 and J usage is TRBJ1-1, with D maybe TRBD1 (5 bases). Germline V gene lookup returns CDR1 SNHLY and CDR2 FYNNEI. V lost 9 bases, J lost 0 bases, and 14 bases lay in between. The CDR3 spans 14 residues. The CDR3 DNA reads as TGTGCCAGTAGGGGTGATACGATGAACACTGAAGCTTTCTTT. It specifies CASRGDTMNTEAFF.

The chain joins TRBV13 to TRBJ1-1; tentatively, D is TRBD1 (5 bases). Germline CDR1 and CDR2: PRHDT and FYEKMQ (reference sequence). This CDR3 has 15 residues. Trimming took off 5 bases at V and 2 bases at J, with 15 bases between the two ends. The CDR3 loop reads CASSTPAQGNTEAFF. The CDR3 DNA reads TGTGCCAGCAGCACACCGGCCCAGGGTAACACTGAAGCTTTCTTT.

V usage is TRBV7-3 and J usage is TRBJ2-2, with 10 bases lining up with TRBD2. CDR1 SGHTA and CDR2 FQGTGA come from the germline V gene. V lost 2 bases to trimming and J lost 7 bases; unmatched junction nucleotides: 4. This CDR3 spans 15 amino acids. CDR3 sequence: CASSLGTSAVGELFF. The DNA of the CDR3 is TGTGCCAGCAGCTTAGGGACTAGCGCGGTCGGGGAGCTGTTTTTT.

This chain's CDR3 is CASSPPGAGANNEQFF. CDR3 bases: TGTGCCAGCAGCCCCCCAGGAGCGGGGGCCAACAATGAGCAGTTCTTC. The V and J genes are TRBV13 and TRBJ2-1; 8 bases map to TRBD2. Germline CDR1 is PRHDT and CDR2 is FYEKMQ (reference sequence). V gave up 5 bases and J gave up 5 bases; unmatched junction bases: 11. The CDR3 runs to 16 residues.

On this clone itself: Other DNA sequences in the same sample also yield this CDR3. The rearrangement links TRBV5-6 to TRBJ2-2; the D is unclear. V lost 2 bases and J 7 bases, leaving 3 bases between the germline ends. This CDR3 is 11 amino acids long. CDR1 and CDR2 from the germline V gene are SGHDT and YYEEEE. The CDR3: CASSFGGELFF. Written as DNA, the CDR3 is TGTGCCAGCAGCTTCGGCGGGGAGCTGTTTTTT.

This chain links TRBV4-1 with TRBJ2-2, with 7 bases aligning to TRBD1. Germline V gene sequence: CDR1 MGHRA, CDR2 YSYEKL. V shed 1 base, J shed 7 bases, and the junction held 3 bases outside the gene matches. This CDR3 has 14 residues. Here the CDR3 reads CASSQGQGDGELFF. The CDR3 region has the DNA TGCGCCAGCAGCCAAGGTCAGGGGGACGGGGAGCTGTTTTTT.

This clone was seen only a few times. The V call is TRBV29-1, the J call TRBJ2-4; D call uncertain. Germline-derived CDR1 and CDR2 are SQVTM and ANQGSEA. CDR3 length equals 10 residues. The V end was cut by 4 bases, the J end by 7 bases, with 5 bases between. Written as DNA, the CDR3 is TGCAGCGTTGTCAACAACATTCAGTACTTC. This sequence encodes CSVVNNIQYF. Full variable domain (rest looked up from reference TRBV29-1 and TRBJ2-4): SAVISQKPSRDICQRGTSLTIQCQVDSQVTMMFWYRQQPGQSLTLIATANQGSEATYESGFVIDKFPISRPNLTFSTLTVSNMSPEDSSIYLCSVVNNIQYFGAGTRLSVL.

CDR3 nucleotide sequence: TGTGCCAGTAGAGCGGCTGGAGGCGAGTACGAGCAGTACTTC. This codes for CASRAAGGEYEQYF. The chain employs TRBV19 and TRBJ2-7, with D perhaps TRBD2 (5 bases). V was clipped by 6 bases and J by 4 bases, with 16 bases between them. The germline V gene encodes CDR1 LNHDA and CDR2 SQIVND (reference sequence). The CDR3 consists of 14 residues. Filled out from reference TRBV19 and TRBJ2-7, the complete variable domain reads DGGITQSPKYLFRKEGQNVTLSCEQNLNHDAMYWYRQDPGQGLRLIYYSQIVNDFQKGDIAEGYSVSREKKESFPLTVTSAQKNPTAFYLCASRAAGGEYEQYFGPGTRLTVT.

This clone was seen only once. The chain uses TRBV7-3 and TRBJ2-1; TRBD1 matches 9 bases. The CDR3 sequence is 12 residues long. V lost 8 bases, J lost 4 bases, and 0 bases stayed unmatched. Germline V gene sequence: CDR1 SGHTA, CDR2 FQGTGA. The CDR3 DNA reads TGTGCCAGCGGGACAGGGTACAATGAGCAGTTCTTC. Residues: CASGTGYNEQFF.

This sequence joins TRBV15 and TRBJ2-2, with 7 bases that match TRBD1. Germline CDR1 and CDR2: LNHNV and YYDKDF (reference sequence). V trimming: 5 bases; J trimming: 3 bases; junction bases outside the gene matches: 6. The CDR3 loop spans 15 amino acids. This CDR3 reads CATSRLQGHTGELFF. CDR3 nucleotides: TGTGCCACCAGCCGGCTACAGGGGCACACCGGGGAGCTGTTTTTT. Full variable domain (rest looked up from reference TRBV15 and TRBJ2-2): DAMVIQNPRYQVTQFGKPVTLSCSQTLNHNVMYWYQQKSSQAPKLLFHYYDKDFNNEADTPDNFQSRRPNTSFCFLDIRSPGLGDTAMYLCATSRLQGHTGELFFGEGSRLTVL.

This rearrangement joins TRBV27 to TRBJ2-7, with D unclear. The V gene's germline CDR1 is MNHEY and CDR2 SMNVEV (reference sequence). Trimming removed 0 bases from V and 4 bases from J, with 10 bases in between. This CDR3 is 14 amino acids long. The CDR3 reads CASSLSRTEYEQYF. CDR3 in DNA: TGTGCCAGCAGTTTATCCAGGACCGAATACGAGCAGTACTTC.

CDR3 sequence reads: CASSQVQGNQPQHF. The CDR3 DNA reads TGCGCCAGCAGCCAAGTCCAGGGGAATCAGCCCCAGCATTTT. The chain joins TRBV4-1 to TRBJ1-5; possible D gene TRBD1, 6 bases. The germline V gene encodes CDR1 MGHRA and CDR2 YSYEKL. The CDR3 has 14 amino acids. Trimming removed 1 base from V and 4 bases from J, with 8 bases in between.

The sample holds one count of this clone. The chain joins TRBV5-6 to TRBJ2-7; possible D gene TRBD1, 6 bases. Looked up from germline, CDR1 is SGHDT and CDR2 is YYEEEE. This CDR3 comprises 14 residues. The V end lost 3 bases, the J end lost 3 bases, and 13 bases lay between the germline ends. The CDR3 is CASSSDRSFYEQYF. The DNA of the CDR3 is TGTGCCAGCAGCTCCGACAGGAGTTTCTACGAGCAGTACTTC.

CDR3 sequence: CASNPQTGPNTEAFF. CDR3 bases: TGTGCCAGCAACCCCCAGACAGGTCCGAACACTGAAGCTTTCTTT. J is TRBJ1-1 and V is TRBV7-8, with a possible D match to TRBD1 (6 bases). CDR1 is SGHVS, CDR2 FQNEAQ, per germline. The CDR3 has 15 residues. Trimming took off 7 bases at V and 1 base at J, with 16 bases between the two ends.